This TCR beta chain was recovered during a study of blood T cell repertoires in COVID-19 (dated by TCRdb to 2020 to 2021). Concerning the study at large: Collaborator samples came from the United States, Italy and Spain and covered acute and convalescent phases of COVID-19. The repertoires were released in a freely available public database intended as a resource for research on the immune response to SARS-CoV-2. Nearly every sample came with metadata listing a de-identified subject ID, COVID-19 status, age in years and sex. The dataset comprised deeply sampled blood TCRbeta repertoires from subjects exposed to, actively infected with, or recovered from COVID-19. The samples were drawn from the first 160 participants of the ongoing ImmuneRACE study and from 950 to 1,500 subjects provided by 6 global collaborators. Where available, HLA class I and class II types were obtained from metadata supplied by the sample provider rather than from assay-based typing. The prospective study material was composed of cDNA or gDNA derived from T cells, B-cell-depleted T cells, or PBMCs.

Enrolling through a virtual design, the prospective study's participants ranged in age from about 18 to 89 years and lived across about two dozen United States geographic areas. Cohort assignment in the prospective study relied on participant-reported clinical history from a screening survey and a study questionnaire. Recovered participants in ImmuneRACE Cohort 3 were defined by two consecutive negative NP/OP PCR tests, clearance by a healthcare professional, or resolution of symptoms. In the prospective study, whole blood, serum and a nasopharyngeal or oropharyngeal swab were collected from each participant by mobile phlebotomists. Additional blood draws and questionnaires over an approximately two-month period could optionally be provided by prospective study participants. Before DNA extraction, blood samples from the prospective study were shipped at room temperature or frozen. TCRbeta CDR3 regions were amplified from genomic DNA using the immunoSEQ Assay, a bias-controlled multiplex PCR. The paper's processing steps were these. Within the assay, amplification of reference gene primers was used to estimate how many nucleated cells each sample contained. To quantify the absolute abundance of each unique TCRbeta CDR3 rearrangement, sequence reads were collapsed and filtered. For each sample, productive Simpson clonality was calculated as the square root of Simpson's diversity index across productive rearrangements. TCRdb limited this immuneACCESS table to in-frame rearrangements with V and J called. A share of clones is missing; checked studies link under half to unresolved V genes, and the rest is unexplained. V and J calls and clone size follow that table, whereas D and trimming were derived from the DNA. The sample table holds under 150,000 clones, of which approximately 86% were seen once. The ten largest clones take up about 2.5% of the sample.

Broader findings and caveats from the paper: Clinical and demographic metadata were provided uncurated, with the amount varying by source and participant.

About this clone: What this receptor recognizes is not known. No per-base quality is available; no much larger clone lies one base away.

The sequence derives from a woman between 50 and 59 years old who had recovered from COVID-19. Sequencing used PBMCs or T cells enriched from blood (not recorded which).

This receptor carries the CDR3 CASSGAPGGVREKLFF. The DNA sequence is as follows: TGTGCCAGCAGTGGGGCCCCTGGGGGGGTGCGGGAAAAACTGTTTTTT. The receptor chain draws on TRBV2 and TRBJ1-4, with a tentative D gene TRBD1 over 5 matching bases. From a lookup of the germline V gene, CDR1 and CDR2 are SNHLY and FYNNEI. Relative to germline, V is 4 bases shorter and J is 8 bases shorter, with 20 bases between their ends. The CDR3 contains 16 residues, cysteine and phenylalanine counted. The DNA shown is the 48-base CDR3, in frame from base 1.